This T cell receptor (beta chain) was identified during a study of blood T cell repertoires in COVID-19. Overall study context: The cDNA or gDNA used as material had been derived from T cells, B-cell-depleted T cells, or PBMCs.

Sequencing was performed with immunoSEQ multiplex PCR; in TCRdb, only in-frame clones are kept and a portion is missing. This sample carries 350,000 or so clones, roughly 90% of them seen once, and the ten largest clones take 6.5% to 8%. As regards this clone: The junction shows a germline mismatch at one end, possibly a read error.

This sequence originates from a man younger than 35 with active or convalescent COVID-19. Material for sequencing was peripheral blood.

The CDR3 sequence: CASSQEARVNFGANVLTF. The CDR3 nucleotides read TGTGCCAGCAGCCAAGAGGCCAGGGTAAATTTTGGGGCCAACGTGCTGACTTTC. The chain carries TRBV14 and TRBJ2-6; TRBD1 is a possible D gene (5 bases). This CDR3 is 18 amino acids long. Germline assignment: CDR1 SGHDN and CDR2 FVKESK.